The rows below give T cell receptor beta chains drawn from one sample of a study of cytomegalovirus exposure and HLA in healthy donors. The method was immunoSEQ multiplex PCR; TCRdb's version includes in-frame clones alone and lacks a portion of them. The sample has around 100,000 clones, about 80% seen once. Sequenced material: PBMCs. These TCRs come from a middle-aged woman in good health and CMV-seronegative. CDR3s include the opening cysteine and the closing phenylalanine or tryptophan. Fields, in order: D gene, CDR3 length, V gene, clone size, J gene, CDR3 protein, CDR3 DNA. The D gene is left open where the match is weak. Only part of the rows carry a size: once, few, many, or a class if the clone is expanded.

NA	15	TRBV28	NA	TRBJ1-4	CASSFSPQFMKGLFF	TGTGCCAGCAGTTTCTCACCCCAGTTTATGAAGGGGCTGTTTTTT
TRBD1	13	TRBV2	NA	TRBJ2-7	CASNQGARGPQYF	TGTGCCAGCAATCAGGGGGCGAGAGGGCCGCAGTACTTC
NA	15	TRBV28	NA	TRBJ1-1	CASSPGGGMNTEAFF	TGTGCCAGCTCTCCGGGGGGAGGGATGAACACTGAAGCTTTCTTT
NA	18	TRBV28	NA	TRBJ1-1	CASSLIAPGAGKDTEAFF	TGTGCCAGCAGTTTAATTGCTCCAGGGGCGGGCAAGGACACTGAAGCTTTCTTT
TRBD2	16	TRBV9	once	TRBJ2-7	CASSEGLAGGPGEQYF	TGTGCCAGCAGCGAGGGACTAGCGGGAGGGCCTGGCGAGCAGTACTTC
NA	14	TRBV10-3	NA	TRBJ1-3	CAIRLTGSGNTIYF	TGTGCCATCAGGCTAACAGGCTCTGGAAACACCATATATTTT
TRBD2	14	TRBV11-2	NA	TRBJ2-3	CASSSLGGRYTQYF	TGTGCCAGCAGCTCGCTAGGCGGGAGGTATACGCAGTATTTT
NA	16	TRBV10-3	NA	TRBJ2-1	CAIRPLGAGENNEQFF	TGTGCCATCAGACCACTGGGGGCGGGGGAAAACAATGAGCAGTTCTTC
NA	15	TRBV10-3	NA	TRBJ2-3	CAIARGVPSTDTQYF	TGTGCCATCGCCCGGGGTGTACCGAGCACAGATACGCAGTATTTT
TRBD2	16	TRBV7-7	NA	TRBJ2-3	CASSSGLAGTTDTQYF	TGTGCCAGCAGCTCGGGACTAGCGGGGACCACAGATACGCAGTATTTT
TRBD1	16	TRBV5-5	NA	TRBJ1-2	CASSSYAGQTNYGYTF	TGTGCCAGCAGCTCGTACGCGGGACAGACTAACTATGGCTACACCTTC
TRBD1	16	TRBV9	few	TRBJ1-4	CASSPQPGQGDEKLFF	TGTGCCAGCAGCCCCCAGCCGGGACAGGGGGATGAAAAACTGTTTTTT
NA	15	TRBV27	NA	TRBJ2-6	CASQGGGIGANVLTF	TGTGCCAGCCAGGGAGGGGGGATTGGGGCCAACGTCCTGACTTTC
TRBD1	15	TRBV2	NA	TRBJ1-1	CASSGRQGDGTEAFF	TGTGCCAGCAGTGGGAGACAGGGGGATGGGACTGAAGCTTTCTTT
NA	17	TRBV4-1	NA	TRBJ2-7	CASSQFAGSGLNYEQYF	TGCGCCAGCAGCCAGTTCGCCGGATCGGGACTGAACTACGAGCAGTACTTC
NA	16	TRBV7-9	once	TRBJ2-6	CASIVGGGAGANVLTF	TGTGCCAGCATCGTTGGAGGGGGCGCTGGGGCCAACGTCCTGACTTTC
NA	11	TRBV29-1	NA	TRBJ2-1	CSAGGRNEQFF	TGCAGCGCCGGGGGACGCAATGAGCAGTTCTTC
NA	12	TRBV11-2	NA	TRBJ1-1	CASSLAGTEAFF	TGTGCCAGCAGCTTAGCGGGGACTGAAGCTTTCTTT
NA	12	TRBV7-9	NA	TRBJ1-1	CASSLAMRKAFF	TGTGCCAGCAGCTTAGCGATGAGAAAGGCTTTCTTT
NA	11	TRBV11-2	NA	TRBJ2-7	CASSSAPEQYF	TGTGCCAGCAGTTCCGCGCCCGAGCAGTACTTC
TRBD1	13	TRBV28	NA	TRBJ1-2	CASSFNRGTGYTF	TGTGCCAGCAGTTTCAACAGGGGGACGGGCTACACCTTC
NA	17	TRBV4-3	NA	TRBJ2-6	CASTIADTNSGANVLTF	TGCGCCAGCACCATAGCGGATACCAACTCTGGGGCCAACGTCCTGACTTTC
NA	15	TRBV28	NA	TRBJ1-6	CASRASGQYNSPLHF	TGTGCCAGCAGAGCCTCGGGACAATATAATTCACCCCTCCACTTT
NA	12	TRBV6-1	few	TRBJ2-1	CASSQMYNEQFF	TGTGCCAGCAGTCAGATGTACAATGAGCAGTTCTTC
NA	15	TRBV7-9	NA	TRBJ1-5	CSSSLAQNSNQPQHF	TGTTCCAGCAGCTTAGCCCAGAATAGCAATCAGCCCCAGCATTTT
TRBD2	15	TRBV5-5	few	TRBJ2-1	CASSVGLAGRNEQFF	TGTGCCAGCAGCGTAGGACTAGCGGGACGCAATGAGCAGTTCTTC
TRBD2	12	TRBV11-2	NA	TRBJ2-1	CASGGDYNEQFF	TGTGCCAGCGGGGGGGACTACAATGAGCAGTTCTTC
TRBD1	16	TRBV4-1	NA	TRBJ1-1	CASSEEGQGENTEAFF	TGCGCCAGCAGCGAGGAGGGACAGGGGGAGAACACTGAAGCTTTCTTT
TRBD1	17	TRBV19	NA	TRBJ1-2	CASSIKGTGGFNYGYTF	TGTGCCAGTAGTATTAAAGGGACAGGGGGATTTAACTATGGCTACACCTTC
NA	13	TRBV28	NA	TRBJ2-1	CASKEFAAPRGFF	TGTGCCAGCAAGGAATTCGCAGCCCCCCGAGGTTTCTTC
TRBD1	15	TRBV9	NA	TRBJ1-4	CASNPGTGLGEKLFF	TGTGCCAGCAACCCCGGGACAGGGTTGGGTGAAAAACTGTTTTTT
TRBD2	15	TRBV18	NA	TRBJ2-5	CASSPPGLPGETQYF	TGTGCCAGCTCACCACCGGGACTACCGGGGGAGACCCAGTACTTC
NA	15	TRBV9	NA	TRBJ2-3	CASSVEQETTDTQYF	TGTGCCAGCAGCGTAGAACAGGAGACCACAGATACGCAGTATTTT
NA	14	TRBV6-5	NA	TRBJ1-2	CASSYGTFNYGYTF	TGTGCCAGCAGTTATGGTACTTTTAACTATGGCTACACCTTC
NA	14	TRBV7-6	NA	TRBJ2-5	CASSPSGWEETQYF	TGTGCCAGCAGTCCCAGCGGGTGGGAAGAGACCCAGTACTTC
TRBD2	15	TRBV15	NA	TRBJ2-3	CATALSREGGDTQYF	TGTGCCACCGCCCTCTCGAGGGAGGGCGGAGATACGCAGTATTTT
TRBD1	15	TRBV28	NA	TRBJ1-6	CASSFLRDRGSPLHF	TGTGCCAGCAGTTTCCTACGGGACAGGGGATCACCCCTCCACTTT
NA	17	TRBV6-1	NA	TRBJ2-1	CASSEALRESSYNEQFF	TGTGCCAGCAGTGAAGCGCTTCGAGAAAGCTCCTACAATGAGCAGTTCTTC
TRBD1	15	TRBV10-3	once	TRBJ1-1	CAISRTTGENTEAFF	TGTGCCATCAGTAGAACGACAGGGGAGAACACTGAAGCTTTCTTT
NA	12	TRBV28	NA	TRBJ1-2	CATEGGPDGYTF	TGTGCCACCGAGGGAGGCCCAGATGGCTACACCTTC
NA	15	TRBV5-1	NA	TRBJ2-2	CASSPGGTNTGELFF	TGCGCCAGCTCGCCCGGCGGAACGAACACCGGGGAGCTGTTTTTT
TRBD2	15	TRBV15	once	TRBJ2-3	CATSLRGLGRNTQYF	TGTGCCACCAGCCTCCGGGGCCTCGGGAGGAATACGCAGTATTTT
NA	12	TRBV11-3	NA	TRBJ2-3	CASSRGRDTQYF	TGTGCCAGCAGCCGGGGGAGGGATACGCAGTATTTT
NA	12	TRBV7-9	NA	TRBJ1-5	CASSLQDQPQHF	TGTGCCAGCAGCTTACAGGATCAGCCCCAGCATTTT
TRBD1	14	TRBV27	NA	TRBJ1-1	CASSRQGLNTEAFF	TGTGCCAGCAGCCGACAGGGGTTGAACACTGAAGCTTTCTTT
NA	14	TRBV2	NA	TRBJ2-2	CASSVSSEGGELFF	TGTGCCAGCAGTGTCTCTAGCGAGGGCGGGGAGCTGTTTTTT
TRBD2	15	TRBV7-6	NA	TRBJ2-1	CASSLVLAGFGEQFF	TGTGCCAGCAGCTTAGTTCTAGCGGGATTTGGGGAGCAGTTCTTC
NA	15	TRBV19	NA	TRBJ1-5	CASNTPSTGNQPQHF	TGTGCCAGTAACACTCCGAGTACAGGGAATCAGCCCCAGCATTTT
NA	15	TRBV28	NA	TRBJ1-5	CASSFGLRGRKPQHF	TGTGCCAGCAGTTTCGGACTGAGAGGGAGAAAGCCCCAGCATTTT
TRBD1	15	TRBV15	NA	TRBJ1-2	CATSRETGTGDGYTF	TGTGCCACCAGCAGAGAAACCGGGACAGGGGATGGCTACACCTTC
TRBD1	14	TRBV2	NA	TRBJ1-1	CASRAEGTGAEAFF	TGTGCCAGCAGAGCCGAAGGGACAGGGGCTGAAGCTTTCTTT
TRBD2	18	TRBV5-4	NA	TRBJ2-1	CASSPGLSGGAAFNEQFF	TGTGCCAGCAGTCCCGGCCTTAGCGGGGGGGCCGCTTTCAATGAGCAGTTCTTC
NA	15	TRBV9	NA	TRBJ1-2	CASSVAEQAFYGYTF	TGTGCCAGCAGCGTAGCAGAACAGGCCTTTTATGGCTACACCTTC
TRBD1	16	TRBV7-2	NA	TRBJ2-2	CASSLSGTGVTGELFF	TGTGCCAGCAGCTTATCAGGGACAGGCGTGACCGGGGAGCTGTTTTTT
NA	15	TRBV7-9	NA	TRBJ1-4	CASSSALMAWEKLFF	TGTGCCAGCAGCAGCGCTCTAATGGCCTGGGAAAAACTGTTTTTT
TRBD1	16	TRBV2	NA	TRBJ1-5	CASRPSSGGAYQPQHF	TGTGCCAGCAGACCATCATCAGGGGGCGCATATCAGCCCCAGCATTTT
NA	17	TRBV14	NA	TRBJ2-1	CASSQERSWGGNNEQFF	TGTGCCAGCAGCCAAGAACGGTCCTGGGGCGGGAATAATGAGCAGTTCTTC